This T cell receptor beta chain was recovered during a study of blood T cell repertoires in COVID-19. Using immunoSEQ multiplex PCR, the repertoire was profiled, and TCRdb retains in-frame clones only, with some absent. The sample includes about 190,000 clones, 80% to 90% of them seen just once. The CDR3 covers 10 residues. Germline lookup yields CDR1 SQVTM and CDR2 ANQGSEA. V was trimmed by 6 bases and J by 15 bases, leaving 15 bases between them. The TCR was taken from a man between 70 and 80 years old with active or convalescent COVID-19. Sequenced input: peripheral blood. V is TRBV29-1 and J is TRBJ2-1; unclear D gene. The CDR3 sequence is CSVPNTAPFF. CDR3 sequence (DNA): TGCAGCGTCCCTAACACAGCTCCGTTCTTC.